A single sample gave rise to the 22 T cell receptor beta chains below, sequenced in a study of cytomegalovirus exposure and HLA in healthy donors. Vbeta (60) and Jbeta (13) primers were used in the PCR. Assay: immunoSEQ multiplex PCR; the TCRdb copy retains only in-frame clones and omits some. This listing includes about 160,000 clones. Sequencing was carried out using PBMCs. The receptors stem from a man younger than 40 in good health and CMV-seronegative.

The V gene is TRBV25-1, the J gene TRBJ1-4, with D hard to call. V was clipped by 6 bases and J by 3 bases, with 11 bases between them. Germline values: CDR1 MGHDK, CDR2 SYGVNS. The CDR3 spans 14 residues. The CDR3 coding sequence is TGTGCCAGCAGCCTAACTTCGGCTAATGAAAAACTGTTTTTT. Its protein product is CASSLTSANEKLFF.

The gene calls are TRBV29-1 and TRBJ1-2; possible D gene TRBD1, 5 bases. V gave up 6 bases and J gave up 3 bases, with 14 bases separating them. CDR3 length: 13 residues. CDR1 and CDR2 from the germline V gene are SQVTM and ANQGSEA. CDR3 region: CSVYGHADYGYTF. The CDR3, as DNA: TGCAGCGTCTATGGACATGCTGACTATGGCTACACCTTC.

The chain carries TRBV28 and TRBJ2-7; tentatively, D is TRBD1 (8 bases). From germline, CDR1 is MDHEN and CDR2 SYDVKM. The length of the CDR3 is 15 residues. Trimming removed 3 bases at V and 4 bases at J, with 16 bases between. The CDR3 DNA is TGTGCCAGCAGTTTGGGAGGGACAGGTTTATACGAGCAGTACTTC. Protein sequence: CASSLGGTGLYEQYF.

This chain links TRBV9 with TRBJ2-2, with TRBD2 matching over 12 bases. The germline V gene encodes CDR1 SGDLS and CDR2 YYNGEE. After removal of 4 bases from V and 0 bases from J, the junction contained 7 bases not matched to a gene. The CDR3 has 18 residues. The CDR3 protein is CASSKTSGSPANTGELFF. For the CDR3, the DNA is TGTGCCAGCAGCAAGACTAGCGGGAGCCCCGCGAACACCGGGGAGCTGTTTTTT.

The chain carries TRBV11-2 and TRBJ2-1, with TRBD2 matching over 13 bases. The V segment lost 5 bases and the J segment 0 bases; nucleotides outside the gene matches: 4. The CDR3 loop spans 17 amino acids. In germline, CDR1 is SGHAT, CDR2 FQNNGV. Here the CDR3 reads CASSPGTSGTSYNEQFF. CDR3 DNA: TGTGCCAGCAGCCCCGGGACTAGCGGGACCTCCTACAATGAGCAGTTCTTC. Together with reference TRBV11-2 and TRBJ2-1, the CDR3 gives the full variable domain: EAGVAQSPRYKIIEKRQSVAFWCNPISGHATLYWYQQILGQGPKLLIQFQNNGVVDDSQLPKDRFSAERLKGVDSTLKIQPAKLEDSAVYLCASSPGTSGTSYNEQFFGPGTRLTVL.

The chain couples TRBV7-8 to TRBJ2-6; TRBD1 aligns across 7 bases. J was trimmed by 0 bases and V by 5 bases; bases with no gene match: 10. Germline-derived CDR1 and CDR2 are SGHVS and FQNEAQ. The CDR3 sequence is 18 residues long. In DNA form, the CDR3 reads TGTGCCAGCAGCCTCAACAGGGGCCTTAGCTCTGGGGCCAACGTCCTGACTTTC. Translating gives CASSLNRGLSSGANVLTF.

The rearrangement uses TRBV6-5 and TRBJ2-7, with 9 bases fitting TRBD2. The V and J ends lost 0 bases and 4 bases, in that order; junction bases with no gene match: 7. From germline, CDR1 is MNHEY and CDR2 SVGAGI. The CDR3 extends over 16 amino acids. CDR3 in DNA: TGTGCCAGCAGTTACTCGGTCGGGACTAGCTATTACGAGCAGTACTTC. It translates to CASSYSVGTSYYEQYF.

This chain connects TRBV18 to TRBJ2-1, with D possibly TRBD2 on 5 matching bases. The germline V gene has CDR1 KGHSH and CDR2 LQKENI. Trimming took off 8 bases at V and 7 bases at J, with 18 bases between the two ends. The CDR3 extends over 14 amino acids. CDR3 in DNA: TGTGCCAGCACCCTCGGCGGGTCTCATAATGAGCAGTTCTTC. Residues: CASTLGGSHNEQFF.

V usage is TRBV28 and J usage is TRBJ2-7; possibly TRBD1 for D (6 bases). The CDR3 runs to 12 residues. V lost 4 bases and J lost 4, with 8 bases in between. CDR1 and CDR2 (germline): MDHEN, SYDVKM. The DNA for the CDR3 is TGTGCCAGCAGTTCCGGACAGTACGAGCAGTACTTC. Translating gives CASSSGQYEQYF.

The chain has TRBV6-5 and TRBJ1-2; no clear D. Between the trimmed V and J ends, which lost 5 bases and 3 bases, there was a span of 13 bases. Looked up from germline, CDR1 is MNHEY and CDR2 is SVGAGI. The CDR3 is 14 amino acids. For the CDR3, the DNA is TGTGCCAGCAGTGTGGAACCGAGGGACTATGGCTACACCTTC. Amino acids: CASSVEPRDYGYTF.

The chain links TRBV5-1 to TRBJ1-1, with a tentative D call TRBD1 (5 bases). The CDR3 sequence is 14 residues long. V was cut by 2 bases and J by 4 bases, with 12 bases left in between. Germline CDR1 and CDR2: SGHRS and YFSETQ. The CDR3 loop is CASSLTAGTTEAFF. DNA of the CDR3: TGCGCCAGCAGCTTAACCGCGGGGACCACTGAAGCTTTCTTT.

Comment on this clone: This same CDR3 is encoded by further DNA sequences in the sample. This chain uses TRBV9 with TRBJ2-3; D gene unclear. This CDR3 spans 13 amino acids. Germline CDR1 SGDLS, CDR2 YYNGEE. The V and J ends lost 2 bases and 1 base respectively, with 5 bases between them. DNA of the CDR3: TGTGCCAGCAGCGTCCAGGGCACAGATACGCAGTATTTT. Translation gives CASSVQGTDTQYF.

The chain links TRBV28 to TRBJ2-7; TRBD1 agrees at 11 bases. CDR3 length equals 14 residues. J was trimmed by 6 bases and V by 6 bases; bases with no gene match: 7. Germline V gene lookup returns CDR1 MDHEN and CDR2 SYDVKM. CDR3 sequence: CASRSQDRGREQYF. DNA of the CDR3: TGTGCCAGCAGATCCCAGGACAGGGGGCGCGAGCAGTACTTC. The full variable domain, rest sourced from reference TRBV28 and TRBJ2-7, is DVKVTQSSRYLVKRTGEKVFLECVQDMDHENMFWYRQDPGLGLRLIYFSYDVKMKEKGDIPEGYSVSREKKERFSLILESASTNQTSMYLCASRSQDRGREQYFGPGTRLTVT.

The CDR3 region is CASSLGGSANEQFF. In DNA form, the CDR3 reads TGCGCCAGCAGCTTGGGAGGGTCCGCCAATGAGCAGTTCTTC. The rearrangement links TRBV5-1 to TRBJ2-1; D is possibly TRBD2 (5 bases). Looked up from germline, CDR1 is SGHRS and CDR2 is YFSETQ. This CDR3 contains 14 residues. Between the trimmed V and J ends, which lost 0 bases and 6 bases, there was a span of 10 bases.

This sequence joins TRBV6-1 and TRBJ1-5; TRBD1 matches 7 bases. Germline CDR1 MNHNS, CDR2 SASEGT. Trimming cost V 8 bases and J 4 bases; bases outside gene matches: 8. The CDR3 extends over 14 amino acids. The chain's CDR3 is CASQGQLMNQPQHF. In DNA, the CDR3 is TGTGCCAGCCAGGGACAGCTCATGAATCAGCCCCAGCATTTT.

V is TRBV5-1 and J is TRBJ2-7; 7 nucleotides match TRBD1. Germline lookup yields CDR1 SGHRS and CDR2 YFSETQ. With V trimmed by 2 bases and J by 5 bases, 1 base remained unmatched. This CDR3 has 12 amino acids. The chain's CDR3 is CASSLDRDEQYF. In DNA form, the CDR3 reads TGCGCCAGCAGCTTAGACAGGGACGAGCAGTACTTC.

The chain uses TRBV19 and TRBJ2-6; 8 bases align to TRBD1. Germline V gene lookup returns CDR1 LNHDA and CDR2 SQIVND (reference sequence). This CDR3 comprises 17 residues. Trimming removed 6 bases from V and 0 bases from J; junction bases left unmatched: 7. Here the CDR3 reads CASRRDRGLSGANVLTF. CDR3 nucleotides: TGTGCCAGTAGAAGAGACAGGGGACTCTCTGGGGCCAACGTCCTGACTTTC.

The V call is TRBV5-6, the J call TRBJ2-7; maybe TRBD1 (5 bases). Germline V gives CDR1 SGHDT, CDR2 YYEEEE. Trimming left V 7 bases short and J 3 bases short, with 17 bases between. This CDR3 comprises 14 residues. Here the CDR3 reads CASSRAGRYYEQYF. In nucleotides, the CDR3 is TGTGCCAGCTCTCGCGCAGGGCGATACTACGAGCAGTACTTC.

The rearrangement links TRBV5-6 to TRBJ2-5, with TRBD1 matching 8 bases. The assigned J gene may be wrong: the sequence end matches TRBJ2-7 better. This CDR3 has 14 residues. CDR1 is SGHDT and CDR2 is YYEEEE in the germline V gene. The CDR3 loop is CASSARTGYYEQYF. The CDR3 coding sequence is TGTGCCAGCAGCGCTAGGACAGGGTACTACGAGCAGTACTTC.

The chain recombines TRBV10-1 with TRBJ2-7; possible D gene TRBD1, 6 bases. Germline CDR1 and CDR2: WNHNN and SYGVQD (reference sequence). Trimming pared 3 bases from V and 2 bases from J, leaving 17 bases between. The CDR3 length is 16 residues. The CDR3 sequence is CASSESGTGRPYEQYF. CDR3 bases: TGCGCCAGCAGTGAAAGCGGCACAGGGCGCCCCTACGAGCAGTACTTC.

The V gene is TRBV4-1, the J gene TRBJ2-1; maybe TRBD2 (5 bases). CDR1 and CDR2 from the germline V gene are MGHRA and YSYEKL. V was pared by 0 bases and J by 8 bases, with 20 bases between. The CDR3 covers 17 residues. The CDR3 is CASSQEEATLMGDEQFF. For the CDR3, the DNA is TGCGCCAGCAGCCAAGAGGAAGCGACCCTCATGGGAGATGAGCAGTTCTTC.

The V gene is TRBV11-2, the J gene TRBJ1-1; 9 bases match TRBD1. Germline lookup yields CDR1 SGHAT and CDR2 FQNNGV. The CDR3 is 13 residues long. V gave up 10 bases and J gave up 3 bases; unmatched junction bases: 6. As DNA, the CDR3 is TGTGCCACCAGAGGACAGGGGCACACTGAAGCTTTCTTT. This sequence encodes CATRGQGHTEAFF.